The 29 T cell receptor beta chains given below trace back to one sample, sequenced in a study of PD-L1 blockade in urothelial cancer. Time point indicated: pretreatment peripheral blood. Sequencing used immunoSEQ multiplex PCR; TCRdb keeps in-frame clones, though not all of them. Altogether roughly 51,000 clones are present, about four fifths being singletons, with the ten largest covering roughly a tenth. The starting material was PBMCs, obtained around atezolizumab (anti-PD-L1) treatment. These receptors originate from a man in his 70s with urothelial cancer.

This clone was detected only a few times. V usage is TRBV27 and J usage is TRBJ1-2; weak D call: TRBD1 (6 bases). Germline CDR1 reads MNHEY; CDR2 reads SMNVEV (reference sequence). The CDR3 contains 14 residues. V lost 3 bases to trimming and J lost 7 bases, with 15 bases between them. CDR3 sequence reads: CASSFGRGIGGYTF. In nucleotides, the CDR3 is TGTGCCAGCAGTTTCGGCAGGGGAATCGGTGGCTACACCTTC.

The genes are TRBV5-1 and TRBJ1-2, with 7 positions matching TRBD1. The CDR3 is 13 residues long. V trimming: 4 bases; J trimming: 3 bases; junction bases outside the gene matches: 3. Germline V CDR1 and CDR2: SGHRS, YFSETQ. The CDR3 loop reads CASSPGQHYGYTF. DNA of the CDR3: TGCGCCAGCAGCCCGGGACAGCACTATGGCTACACCTTC.

V usage is TRBV6-1 and J usage is TRBJ1-1; D is unclear. V dropped 3 bases and J dropped 1 base, with 6 bases sitting between them. The CDR3 length is 13 residues. Germline CDR1 reads MNHNS; CDR2 reads SASEGT. The CDR3 loop is CASSDPPNTEAFF. For the CDR3, the DNA is TGTGCCAGCAGTGATCCTCCGAACACTGAAGCTTTCTTT.

The gene calls are TRBV6-1 and TRBJ2-1, with a possible D match to TRBD2 (7 bases). Trimming stripped 7 bases from V and 2 bases from J, with 15 bases between. Germline V gene sequence: CDR1 MNHNS, CDR2 SASEGT. The CDR3 totals 15 residues. The CDR3 reads CASKGGGTTYNEQFF. The CDR3 nucleotides are TGTGCCAGCAAAGGGGGGGGCACCACCTACAATGAGCAGTTCTTC.

This chain links TRBV4-2 with TRBJ2-3, with 9 bases fitting TRBD2. V lost 0 bases and J lost 2; bases outside the gene matches: 12. Looked up from germline, CDR1 is LGHNA and CDR2 is YNFKEQ. The CDR3 extends over 19 amino acids. In DNA, the CDR3 is TGTGCCAGCAGCCAAGACGCCCTCGCCCAGCGGGAGGTCACAGATACGCAGTATTTT. Residues: CASSQDALAQREVTDTQYF.

The chain carries TRBV19 and TRBJ2-6, with a weak D call TRBD2 (5 bases). Deletions cut 3 bases from V and 0 bases from J, with 15 bases between. The germline gives CDR1 LNHDA, CDR2 SQIVND (reference sequence). The CDR3 extends over 18 amino acids. The CDR3 bases are TGTGCCAGTAGTATTCTGCGAGGGAGAGGCTCTGGGGCCAACGTCCTGACTTTC. It is translated as CASSILRGRGSGANVLTF.

J is TRBJ2-1 and V is TRBV7-3, with D maybe TRBD1 (5 bases). This CDR3 comprises 17 residues. Trimming took 2 bases from V and 5 from J, leaving 19 bases between them. In germline, CDR1 is SGHTA, CDR2 FQGTGA. Written as DNA, the CDR3 is TGTGCCAGCAGCTTATCGCCCGGAAGGACACAGGACAATGAGCAGTTCTTC. This codes for CASSLSPGRTQDNEQFF.

The chain has TRBV30 and TRBJ1-2; 7 nucleotides align to TRBD1. J was trimmed by 6 bases and V by 5 bases; bases with no gene match: 12. Germline V gene lookup returns CDR1 GTSNPN and CDR2 SVGIG (reference sequence). This CDR3 has 14 residues. The CDR3 DNA reads TGTGCCTGGCGAAAAGACAGGGAGCGTCATGGCTACACCTTC. This gives the protein CAWRKDRERHGYTF.

The sample holds a few counts of this clone. The chain links TRBV27 to TRBJ1-3; D possibly corresponds to TRBD1 (6 bases). V was shortened by 9 bases and J by 1 base, with 7 bases between the two germline ends. The CDR3 consists of 12 residues. The germline V gene has CDR1 MNHEY and CDR2 SMNVEV (reference sequence). The CDR3 region has the DNA TGTGCCAGTCAGGGGTCTGGAAACACCATATATTTT. It specifies CASQGSGNTIYF.

The J gene is TRBJ2-3, the V gene TRBV9; possibly TRBD2 for D (5 bases). Trimming removed 6 bases from V and 4 bases from J, with 12 bases in between. Germline V CDR1 and CDR2: SGDLS, YYNGEE. CDR3 size: 13 residues. DNA for the CDR3: TGTGCCAGCAACTTACTAGATTCAGATACGCAGTATTTT. It yields the protein CASNLLDSDTQYF.

CDR3 sequence: CASSSRTANTGELFF. The CDR3 DNA reads as TGTGCCAGTAGTTCCAGGACTGCGAACACCGGGGAGCTGTTTTTT. This chain uses TRBV19 with TRBJ2-2; tentative D call: TRBD2 (5 bases). Trimming took 5 bases from V and 0 from J, leaving 10 bases between them. This CDR3 comprises 15 residues. Germline CDR1 is LNHDA and CDR2 is SQIVND (reference sequence).

The chain links TRBV6-5 to TRBJ1-1; 7 positions match TRBD1. Germline V gene data show CDR1 as MNHEY and CDR2 as SVGAGI. The V and J ends lost 2 bases and 6 bases, in that order; junction bases with no gene match: 6. The CDR3 runs 14 residues. The CDR3 is CASSYRDRVAEAFF. The CDR3 DNA reads as TGTGCCAGCAGTTACAGAGACAGGGTGGCTGAAGCTTTCTTT.

The chain recombines TRBV29-1 with TRBJ2-7; 7 bases agree with TRBD1. Germline values: CDR1 SQVTM, CDR2 ANQGSEA. J was trimmed by 2 bases and V by 0 bases; bases with no gene match: 10. The CDR3 covers 16 residues. CDR3 in DNA: TGCAGCGTTGAAGATCCAGGGGGAACGGCAACCTACGAGCAGTACTTC. Translation gives CSVEDPGGTATYEQYF.

The rearrangement links TRBV21-1 to TRBJ1-5; TRBD1 is taken as the D call from the table, unchecked against the DNA. TRBV21-1 is listed as a pseudogene. This CDR3 spans 18 amino acids. The CDR3 DNA reads as TGTGCCAGCAGCCGCAAAGAATTAGGACAGGGTGGAGATCAGCCCCAGCATTTT. It yields the protein CASSRKELGQGGDQPQHF.

This clone was found once. The junction and the germline gene differ at one end; a read error may be behind it. This chain connects TRBV2 to TRBJ2-4, with TRBD2 matching over 10 bases. The CDR3 loop spans 12 amino acids. Per the germline V gene, CDR1 is SNHLY and CDR2 is FYNNEI. The CDR3 region is CASSEVGSGRAF. As DNA, the CDR3 is TGTGCCAGCAGTGAAGTTGGCAGCGGGAGGGCCTTC.

This chain joins TRBV14 and TRBJ2-7, with 8 bases fitting TRBD2. V was clipped by 4 bases and J by 0 bases; unmatched bases: 8. The CDR3 spans 16 residues. Germline values: CDR1 SGHDN, CDR2 FVKESK. CDR3 sequence: CASSRLTSGSSYEQYF. The CDR3 DNA reads TGTGCCAGCAGCCGCCTAACTAGCGGTAGCTCCTACGAGCAGTACTTC.

The chain recombines TRBV30 with TRBJ2-3; 9 bases are a match to TRBD2. Trimming at V came to 1 base and at J to 4 bases, leaving 3 bases not matched to a gene. In germline, CDR1 is GTSNPN, CDR2 SVGIG (reference sequence). The length of the CDR3 is 14 residues. The CDR3 DNA sequence: TGTGCCTGGAGTGGTAGCGGGAGCCCAGATACGCAGTATTTT. Translation: CAWSGSGSPDTQYF.

The V and J genes are TRBV19 and TRBJ2-7; TRBD1 aligns across 7 bases. The V segment lost 6 bases and the J segment 0 bases; nucleotides outside the gene matches: 8. Germline V gives CDR1 LNHDA, CDR2 SQIVND (reference sequence). The CDR3 totals 15 residues. CDR3 DNA: TGTGCCAGTAGAAGGACAGGTCAAGGCTCCTACGAGCAGTACTTC. It translates to CASRRTGQGSYEQYF.

This chain connects TRBV6-5 to TRBJ2-1, with 10 bases fitting TRBD2. Per germline, CDR1 MNHEY and CDR2 SVGAGI. V shed 5 bases and J 7 bases; nucleotides not matched to a gene: 2. There are 13 residues in the CDR3. The DNA of the CDR3 is TGTGCCAGCAGTCTAGCGGGAGTGAATGAGCAGTTCTTC. This gives the protein CASSLAGVNEQFF.

V usage is TRBV25-1 and J usage is TRBJ2-3; 7 positions agree with TRBD2. Germline CDR1 MGHDK, CDR2 SYGVNS. The CDR3 length is 15 residues. V lost 1 base and J lost 6; bases outside the gene matches: 7. The CDR3 sequence: CASSEFREGMDTQYF. Written as DNA, the CDR3 is TGTGCCAGCAGTGAATTCAGGGAGGGTATGGATACGCAGTATTTT.

This chain uses TRBV18 with TRBJ2-1; 12 nucleotides match TRBD2. The V gene end was trimmed by 7 bases and the J gene end by 8 bases; junction bases not matched to a gene: 6. CDR1 KGHSH and CDR2 LQKENI come from the germline V gene. This CDR3 has 14 amino acids. The CDR3 sequence is CASCSSGRADEQFF. The CDR3 region has the DNA TGTGCCAGCTGCTCTAGCGGGAGGGCCGATGAGCAGTTCTTC.

The rearrangement joins TRBV18 to TRBJ1-3; a possible D gene is TRBD1 (6 bases). Germline V gene sequence: CDR1 KGHSH, CDR2 LQKENI. V was cut by 0 bases and J by 4 bases, with 16 bases left in between. The CDR3 loop spans 17 amino acids. CDR3 protein: CASSPPGAKGFGNTIYF. CDR3 DNA sequence: TGTGCCAGCTCACCACCGGGGGCTAAGGGTTTCGGAAACACCATATATTTT.

This chain joins TRBV11-1 and TRBJ2-7; D is possibly TRBD1 (5 bases). The ends were cut back, 5 bases at V and 2 bases at J, with 13 bases in the middle. CDR1 and CDR2 (germline): SGHAT, FQDESV (reference sequence). The CDR3 contains 14 residues. The CDR3 region is CASSLQGQAYEQYF. CDR3 DNA sequence: TGTGCCAGCAGCCTGCAGGGTCAGGCCTACGAGCAGTACTTC.

The chain links TRBV19 to TRBJ2-2, with D maybe TRBD1 (6 bases). CDR1 is LNHDA, CDR2 SQIVND, per germline (reference sequence). The CDR3 loop spans 13 amino acids. Between the trimmed V and J ends, which lost 2 bases and 5 bases, there was a span of 6 bases. This CDR3 is CASSIRGTGELFF. The CDR3 bases are TGTGCCAGTAGTATAAGGGGGACCGGGGAGCTGTTTTTT.

The gene calls are TRBV5-1 and TRBJ1-2; TRBD1 might be the D (5 bases). Between the trimmed V and J ends, which lost 4 bases and 2 bases, there was a span of 12 bases. The CDR3 totals 14 residues. From germline, CDR1 is SGHRS and CDR2 YFSETQ. CDR3: CASSLGTGNYGYTF. CDR3 sequence (DNA): TGCGCCAGCAGCCTGGGGACGGGAAACTATGGCTACACCTTC.

The J gene is TRBJ2-2, the V gene TRBV5-1; 7 bases match TRBD1. Germline loops: CDR1 SGHRS, CDR2 YFSETQ. The CDR3 length is 13 residues. J gave up 6 bases and V 4 bases, and 3 bases lay outside the gene matches. The CDR3 sequence: CASSTTGPGELFF. In nucleotides, the CDR3 is TGCGCCAGCAGCACGACAGGGCCCGGGGAGCTGTTTTTT.

This clone came up once. This chain links TRBV4-2 with TRBJ2-1; 8 bases align to TRBD1. This CDR3 is built from 15 residues. Germline values: CDR1 LGHNA, CDR2 YNFKEQ. With V trimmed by 6 bases and J by 4 bases, 8 bases remained unmatched. This chain's CDR3 is CASRLGTGDYNEQFF. The CDR3, as DNA: TGTGCCAGCAGGCTTGGGACAGGCGATTACAATGAGCAGTTCTTC.

This chain uses TRBV5-1 with TRBJ2-5, with 9 bases lining up with TRBD2. V lost 5 bases, J lost 5 bases, and 13 bases stayed unmatched. The germline gives CDR1 SGHRS, CDR2 YFSETQ. CDR3 length: 16 residues. The CDR3 region is CASSRIIAGEGETQYF. CDR3 DNA: TGCGCCAGCAGTCGGATCATAGCGGGAGAGGGGGAGACCCAGTACTTC.

V usage is TRBV19 and J usage is TRBJ2-2; D call uncertain. There are 16 residues in the CDR3. V lost 3 bases, J lost 1 base, and 12 bases lay in between. The germline CDR1 and CDR2 sequences are LNHDA and SQIVND (reference sequence). This chain's CDR3 is CASSIDKDGNTGELFF. The CDR3 DNA sequence: TGTGCCAGTAGTATCGACAAAGACGGGAACACCGGGGAGCTGTTTTTT.